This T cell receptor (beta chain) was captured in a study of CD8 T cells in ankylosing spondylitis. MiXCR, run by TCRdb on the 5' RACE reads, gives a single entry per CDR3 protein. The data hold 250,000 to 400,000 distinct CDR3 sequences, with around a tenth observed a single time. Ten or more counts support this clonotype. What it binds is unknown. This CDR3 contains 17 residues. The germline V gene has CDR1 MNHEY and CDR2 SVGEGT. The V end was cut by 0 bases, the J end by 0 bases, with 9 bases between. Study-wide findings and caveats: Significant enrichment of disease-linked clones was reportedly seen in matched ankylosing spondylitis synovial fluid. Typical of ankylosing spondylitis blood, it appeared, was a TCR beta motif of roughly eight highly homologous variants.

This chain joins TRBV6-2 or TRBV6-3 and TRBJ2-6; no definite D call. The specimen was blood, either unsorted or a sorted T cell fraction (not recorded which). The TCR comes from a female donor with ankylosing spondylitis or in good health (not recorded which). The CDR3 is CASSYSTIFSGANVLTF. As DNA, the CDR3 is TGTGCCAGCAGTTACTCGACGATATTCTCTGGGGCCAACGTCCTGACTTTC.